These 15 T cell receptor beta chains originate from one sample sequenced in a study of control samples from healthy donors and cancer patients. Produced via immunoSEQ multiplex PCR; TCRdb's table is partial and in-frame only. The table records about 220,000 clones, over 90% of them present only once. The specimen was blood. These receptors all stem from a man aged 50-60 years in good health.

In this sample, this clone turned up once. The gene calls are TRBV19 and TRBJ2-7, with TRBD1 matching 7 bases. This CDR3 region has 16 residues. Germline lookup yields CDR1 LNHDA and CDR2 SQIVND (reference sequence). Trimming cost V 2 bases and J 2 bases; bases outside gene matches: 9. The CDR3 region is CASSIRDRSSPYEQYF. The CDR3 coding sequence is TGTGCCAGTAGTATACGGGACAGATCATCCCCCTACGAGCAGTACTTC. The whole variable domain, filled in from reference TRBV19 and TRBJ2-7, reads DGGITQSPKYLFRKEGQNVTLSCEQNLNHDAMYWYRQDPGQGLRLIYYSQIVNDFQKGDIAEGYSVSREKKESFPLTVTSAQKNPTAFYLCASSIRDRSSPYEQYFGPGTRLTVT.

V usage is TRBV20-1 and J usage is TRBJ2-3; no clear D. This CDR3 is built from 11 residues. The V end was cut by 5 bases, the J end by 4 bases, with 7 bases between. Per germline, CDR1 DFQATT and CDR2 SNEGSKA (reference sequence). In DNA, the CDR3 is TGCAGTGCTCTAGAAGCAGATACGCAGTATTTT. This translates into CSALEADTQYF.

The V gene is TRBV7-8, the J gene TRBJ1-2, with no clear D. The V end lost 1 base, the J end lost 13 bases, and 13 bases lay between the germline ends. Germline V gene data show CDR1 as SGHVS and CDR2 as FQNEAQ. This CDR3 comprises 12 residues. The CDR3 DNA reads TGTGCCAGCAGCTTAGGCGGCTCCCGGGGCACCTTC. Protein product: CASSLGGSRGTF.

This clone was seen many times. A single base separates this from a much larger clone, so it may be a read error. Other DNA sequences in this specimen translate into the identical CDR3. J is TRBJ1-5 and V is TRBV19; tentatively, D is TRBD1 (6 bases). V lost 1 base to trimming and J lost 0 bases, with 7 bases between them. CDR1 LNHDA and CDR2 SQIVND come from the germline V gene (reference sequence). CDR3 length: 15 amino acids. The CDR3 DNA reads TGTGCCAGTAGTATAGCAGGGGATAGCAATCAGCCCCAGCATTTT. It encodes CASSIAGDSNQPQHF. Full variable domain (remainder filled in from reference TRBV19 and TRBJ1-5): DGGITQSPKYLFRKEGQNVTLSCEQNLNHDAMYWYRQDPGQGLRLIYYSQIVNDFQKGDIAEGYSVSREKKESFPLTVTSAQKNPTAFYLCASSIAGDSNQPQHFGDGTRLSIL.

The chain combines TRBV19 with TRBJ1-5; D uncertain. Per the germline V gene, CDR1 is LNHDA and CDR2 is SQIVND (reference sequence). V was pared by 3 bases and J by 5 bases, with 8 bases between. The CDR3 is 13 amino acids. For the CDR3, the DNA is TGTGCCAGTAGTATGGAGGGCTATCAGCCCCAGCATTTT. This codes for CASSMEGYQPQHF.

This chain uses TRBV10-2 with TRBJ1-1; TRBD1 matches 9 bases. The CDR3 is 13 amino acids. Germline lookup yields CDR1 WSHSY and CDR2 SAAADI. V shed 10 bases and J 3 bases; nucleotides not matched to a gene: 6. DNA of the CDR3: TGCGCCACCCGACAGGGGGGGTACACTGAAGCTTTCTTT. It translates to CATRQGGYTEAFF.

The DNA for the CDR3 is TGTGCCAGCAGTGCTCCAGCTCAAGAGACCCAGTACTTC. Amino acids: CASSAPAQETQYF. This chain links TRBV2 with TRBJ2-5, with unresolved D. Trimming took 4 bases from V and 2 from J, leaving 8 bases between them. In germline, CDR1 is SNHLY, CDR2 FYNNEI. CDR3 length equals 13 residues.

The gene calls are TRBV7-8 and TRBJ1-2; possible D gene TRBD1, 6 bases. The germline V gene encodes CDR1 SGHVS and CDR2 FQNEAQ. Trimming pared 2 bases from V and 4 bases from J, leaving 14 bases between. CDR3 length equals 15 residues. CDR3 bases: TGTGCCAGCAGCTTAAAATACGACAGGAGCTATGGCTACACCTTC. Translation: CASSLKYDRSYGYTF.

The V and J genes are TRBV19 and TRBJ2-1; maybe TRBD2 (5 bases). The CDR3 consists of 13 residues. Between the trimmed V and J ends, which lost 1 base and 7 bases, there was a span of 8 bases. Per germline, CDR1 LNHDA and CDR2 SQIVND (reference sequence). The CDR3 DNA follows: TGTGCCAGTAGTATAGCTCCGGGGAATGAGCAGTTCTTC. This codes for CASSIAPGNEQFF. The whole variable domain, remainder taken from reference TRBV19 and TRBJ2-1, is DGGITQSPKYLFRKEGQNVTLSCEQNLNHDAMYWYRQDPGQGLRLIYYSQIVNDFQKGDIAEGYSVSREKKESFPLTVTSAQKNPTAFYLCASSIAPGNEQFFGPGTRLTVL.

The rearrangement joins TRBV2 to TRBJ1-1, with D perhaps TRBD1 (5 bases). This CDR3 is 14 amino acids long. The germline V gene encodes CDR1 SNHLY and CDR2 FYNNEI. Trimming pared 0 bases from V and 2 bases from J, leaving 7 bases between. In DNA form, the CDR3 reads TGTGCCAGCAGTGAAGCGGGGACCAACACTGAAGCTTTCTTT. Its translation is CASSEAGTNTEAFF.

The J gene is TRBJ2-3, the V gene TRBV6-2 or TRBV6-3; 13 bases match TRBD2. Germline-derived CDR1 and CDR2 are MNHEY and SVGEGT. The CDR3 is 17 amino acids. The J segment lost 4 bases and the V segment lost 4 bases, leaving 8 bases of the junction unmatched. The CDR3 DNA is TGTGCCAGCAGTTCGACTAGCGGGGGGCCGCGGCCAGATACGCAGTATTTT. Protein sequence: CASSSTSGGPRPDTQYF.

This rearrangement joins TRBV28 to TRBJ1-5, with D tentatively TRBD1 (6 bases). The germline V gene encodes CDR1 MDHEN and CDR2 SYDVKM. V was cut by 3 bases and J by 7 bases, with 16 bases left in between. This CDR3 spans 15 amino acids. The CDR3 nucleotides read TGTGCCAGCAGTTTGCGGGGGGCGTTAATCCAGCCCCAGCATTTT. It translates to CASSLRGALIQPQHF.

The chain employs TRBV18 and TRBJ1-4; a possible D gene is TRBD1 (5 bases). The ends were cut back, 5 bases at V and 0 bases at J, with 10 bases in the middle. From germline, CDR1 is KGHSH and CDR2 LQKENI. The CDR3 consists of 15 residues. The CDR3 DNA is TGTGCCAGCTCAAGGGGCGCTGCAACTAATGAAAAACTGTTTTTT. This gives the protein CASSRGAATNEKLFF.

The chain joins TRBV6-5 to TRBJ1-4; D not certain. The CDR3 totals 15 residues. Germline values: CDR1 MNHEY, CDR2 SVGAGI. V lost 2 bases to trimming and J lost 0 bases, with 7 bases between them. Here the CDR3 DNA reads TGTGCCAGCAGTTACACCATCGCAACTAATGAAAAACTGTTTTTT. It yields the protein CASSYTIATNEKLFF.

The chain uses TRBV5-1 and TRBJ1-1; 7 bases align to TRBD1. The germline CDR1 and CDR2 sequences are SGHRS and YFSETQ. The CDR3 runs 13 residues. The J segment lost 6 bases and the V segment lost 1 base, leaving 3 bases of the junction unmatched. The CDR3 region is CASSLSQGAEAFF. The CDR3 DNA sequence: TGCGCCAGCAGCTTGTCCCAGGGGGCTGAAGCTTTCTTT.